This T cell receptor (beta chain) emerged from a study of cytomegalovirus exposure and HLA in healthy donors (dated by TCRdb to 2017 to 2019). About the investigation overall: The 700 or so repertoires of the first cohort and the roughly 120 validation repertoires were produced on the same platform, according to a later analysis. The aim of the study was to test whether cataloging public T cell receptors could identify signatures of past pathogen exposure. Besides the first cohort of approximately 710 subjects, a separate validation cohort made up of some 110 different subjects was used. High-throughput TCR immunosequencing, statistical association of individual TCRs with disease status, and machine learning were combined to predict cytomegalovirus infection status. The investigation overall reported the following: The validation cohort had no HLA typing available for a later analysis, so co-occurrence within that cohort was assessed over all 110 or so repertoires. Of the cluster scores, around 95% were above 0 in a later analysis, which found that TCRs clustered in the first cohort also tended to co-occur in the 95 to 150 validation repertoires. The study gave a list of 150 to 200 TCR beta chains associated with cytomegalovirus. The authors suggested that the approach could potentially be extended to other disease states and immunological phenotypes. Most TCR sequences were observed very rarely across donors, whereas some public TCRs were present in many individuals. The classifier was reported to diagnose cytomegalovirus status with high specificity and sensitivity in both the original and validation cohorts. In vitro tests confirmed that a few of the cytomegalovirus-associated TCR beta chains recognize cytomegalovirus antigens.

At the junction V is shortened by 4 bases and J by 8 bases, with 14 bases in between. CDR1 and CDR2, looked up from the germline V gene, are SGHTA and FQGNSA. The CDR3 has 14 amino acids, counting the end cysteine and phenylalanine. Here the CDR3 DNA is all that survives: 42 bases in frame from base 1. Separate from the approximately 690-subject first cohort, the validation cohort of roughly 110 subjects was the group to which the donors belonged. Library creation used the immunoSEQ multiplex PCR assay. From the authors' description of their analysis: A statistical classification framework was built for diagnosing cytomegalovirus status from the catalog of TCR beta chain sequences. Sourced from immuneACCESS, this table was stored by TCRdb with only in-frame sequences that have V and J called. A share of the clones is absent; for the studies checked, an unresolved V gene accounts for under half, and the remainder has no known explanation. V and J calls and clone size follow that table, whereas D and trimming were derived from the DNA. Across this sample there are some 150,000 clones, with 80% to 95% seen only once. Of the sample, about 0.7% is held by the ten largest clones.

Details on this clone: The target of this receptor is not known. It has no much larger one-base neighbor in the sample; base qualities were not kept.

The V gene is TRBV7-2 and the J gene is TRBJ1-4; no D gene call is confident. The sequencing input was PBMCs. This TCR was sampled from a man younger than 35 in good health and CMV-seronegative. The nucleotides are TGTGCCAGCAGCTCTGCACCCCCTGGCGAAAAACTGTTTTTT. Its coded protein is CASSSAPPGEKLFF.